Following are 29 T cell receptor beta chains from one sample sequenced in a study of cytomegalovirus exposure and HLA in healthy donors (dated 2017 in TCRdb). The library was built by means of the immunoSEQ multiplex PCR assay. A mixture of 60 forward primers for TCR Vbeta segments and 13 reverse primers for TCR Jbeta segments was used in the multiplex PCR. The table comes from immuneACCESS by way of TCRdb, which keeps in-frame sequences with V and J called. Part of the clones is missing from these tables; in studies checked, under half for an unresolved V gene and the rest for unknown reasons. The sample records 150,000 to 200,000 clones, approximately 80% of which are singletons. The leading ten clones occupy more than 1.3% of the sample. The sample consisted of PBMCs. The receptors stem from a male donor in good health and CMV-seronegative.

The chain recombines TRBV2 with TRBJ2-5; D gene ambiguous. Matching the DNA end better, TRBJ2-7 makes the J call doubtful. The CDR3 length is 12 residues. Germline V CDR1 and CDR2: SNHLY, FYNNEI. The CDR3 DNA sequence: TGTGCCAGCAGTGACCTTAGCTACGAGCAGTACTTC. It codes for CASSDLSYEQYF.

The J gene is TRBJ1-1, the V gene TRBV28; 7 bases fit TRBD1. Unmatched junction bases numbered 11, after V lost 6 bases and J lost 4 bases. Germline V gene lookup returns CDR1 MDHEN and CDR2 SYDVKM. The CDR3 covers 15 residues. The DNA for the CDR3 is TGTGCCAGCAGCCTCGGAGACAGGGAGAGCACTGAAGCTTTCTTT. This encodes CASSLGDRESTEAFF.

The V gene is TRBV4-3, the J gene TRBJ2-1; 9 positions match TRBD2. J was trimmed by 10 bases and V by 0 bases; bases with no gene match: 10. The CDR3 runs 16 residues. In germline, CDR1 is LGHNA, CDR2 YSLEER. The CDR3, as DNA: TGCGCCAGCAGCCAAGATCTCGAGCGGGGGGAGCGGGAGCAGTTCTTC. Encoded protein: CASSQDLERGEREQFF.

The V and J genes are TRBV29-1 and TRBJ2-3, with D perhaps matching TRBD2 (6 bases). Per the germline V gene, CDR1 is SQVTM and CDR2 is ANQGSEA. The CDR3 covers 12 residues. V was trimmed by 7 bases and J by 3 bases, leaving 11 bases between them. This CDR3 reads CSAASETDTQYF. In DNA, the CDR3 is TGCAGCGCCGCTAGCGAGACAGATACGCAGTATTTT.

This clone was seen a handful of times. This chain uses TRBV4-2 with TRBJ1-3; perhaps TRBD1 as D (6 bases). Deletions cut 4 bases from V and 1 base from J, with 17 bases between. The CDR3 is 17 residues long. Germline CDR1 is LGHNA and CDR2 is YNFKEQ. Written as DNA, the CDR3 is TGTGCCAGCAGCCTCCCGACGACAGGTCTTTCTGGAAACACCATATATTTT. The encoded protein is CASSLPTTGLSGNTIYF.

The rearrangement joins TRBV11-2 to TRBJ2-7; tentatively, D is TRBD1 (6 bases). The germline V gene encodes CDR1 SGHAT and CDR2 FQNNGV. The CDR3 has 15 residues. V shed 3 bases and J shed 1 base, with 13 bases lying between them. For the CDR3, the DNA is TGTGCCAGCAGCTTCGGACAGTCGCCTTCCTACGAGCAGTACTTC. It specifies CASSFGQSPSYEQYF.

This rearrangement joins TRBV7-8 to TRBJ2-5; 8 positions match TRBD1. The J call could be wrong; TRBJ2-7 is a better fit for the DNA end. This CDR3 region has 17 residues. Germline V gene data show CDR1 as SGHVS and CDR2 as FQNEAQ. CDR3 residues: CASSPDRGPRDPYEQYF. The CDR3 region has the DNA TGTGCCAGCAGCCCCGACAGGGGCCCCCGGGATCCCTACGAGCAGTACTTC.

The chain links TRBV5-8 to TRBJ1-1; possible D gene TRBD1, 5 bases. V was pared by 2 bases and J by 2 bases, with 7 bases between. The CDR3 is made up of 13 amino acids. CDR1 is SGHTS, CDR2 YDEGEE, per germline. CDR3 coding DNA: TGTGCCAGCAGCTTAGACAGAAACACTGAAGCTTTCTTT. It specifies CASSLDRNTEAFF. The whole variable domain, filled in from reference TRBV5-8 and TRBJ1-1, reads EAGVTQSPTHLIKTRGQQATLRCSPISGHTSVYWYQQALGLGLQFLLWYDEGEERNRGNFPPRFSGRQFPNYSSELNVNALELEDSALYLCASSLDRNTEAFFGQGTRLTVV.

This clone was seen once. The gene calls are TRBV2 and TRBJ2-7, with 7 bases lining up with TRBD2. This CDR3 has 12 amino acids. Unmatched junction bases numbered 0, after V lost 7 bases and J lost 0 bases. The germline V gene encodes CDR1 SNHLY and CDR2 FYNNEI. The CDR3 sequence: CASKRDSYEQYF. In nucleotides, the CDR3 is TGTGCCAGCAAGCGGGACTCCTACGAGCAGTACTTC.

Turning to this clone: At one end, the junction sequence differs from germline, possibly due to a read error. Here the CDR3 DNA reads TGTGCCGGCAGCTGGACAGGGGGCGGAGGAAACACCATATATTTT. Protein sequence: CAGSWTGGGGNTIYF. The chain has TRBV5-8 and TRBJ1-3; TRBD1 aligns across 11 bases. The CDR3 consists of 15 residues. The germline CDR1 and CDR2 sequences are SGHTS and YDEGEE.

The chain has TRBV30 and TRBJ2-5; D gene ambiguous. V lost 2 bases and J 2 bases, leaving 9 bases between the germline ends. This CDR3 spans 13 amino acids. Germline V gene sequence: CDR1 GTSNPN, CDR2 SVGIG (reference sequence). The CDR3 loop reads CAWSRGRQETQYF. CDR3 DNA sequence: TGTGCCTGGAGTCGAGGCCGACAAGAGACCCAGTACTTC.

This chain joins TRBV28 and TRBJ2-5; TRBD1 matches at 7 bases. CDR1 is MDHEN and CDR2 is SYDVKM in the germline V gene. Germline trimming cut 6 bases from V and 4 bases from J; bases unmatched to any gene: 5. The CDR3 runs 13 residues. The CDR3 is CASSPTGRETQYF. CDR3 bases: TGTGCCAGCAGCCCGACAGGGAGAGAGACCCAGTACTTC.

CDR3 sequence reads: CSVEGEGVADYGYTF. As DNA, the CDR3 is TGCAGCGTTGAAGGAGAGGGCGTTGCTGACTATGGCTACACCTTC. This rearrangement joins TRBV29-1 to TRBJ1-2, with D hard to call. The CDR3 has 15 residues. Trimming removed 1 base from V and 3 bases from J, with 15 bases in between. From germline, CDR1 is SQVTM and CDR2 ANQGSEA.

The chain couples TRBV9 to TRBJ2-2; tentative D call: TRBD1 (5 bases). Trimming took 4 bases from V and 6 from J, leaving 10 bases between them. Germline values: CDR1 SGDLS, CDR2 YYNGEE. The CDR3 extends over 13 amino acids. CDR3 amino acids: CASSPPGSGELFF. CDR3 in DNA: TGTGCCAGCAGCCCACCAGGGTCCGGGGAGCTGTTTTTT.

The J gene is TRBJ1-4, the V gene TRBV7-6, with TRBD1 matching 9 bases. Germline CDR1 and CDR2: SGHVS and FNYEAQ. The J segment lost 5 bases and the V segment lost 5 bases, leaving 6 bases of the junction unmatched. The CDR3 covers 15 residues. CDR3 in amino acids: CASSLRTGENEKLFF. DNA of the CDR3: TGTGCCAGCAGCCTCCGGACAGGGGAGAATGAAAAACTGTTTTTT.

The CDR3 DNA sequence: TGCGCCAGCAGTGACCCCGAGGCGCGGCAGCAGTATGGCTACACCTTC. It yields the protein CASSDPEARQQYGYTF. The V gene is TRBV10-1, the J gene TRBJ1-2; D is ambiguous. The CDR3 has 16 amino acids. Germline CDR1 and CDR2: WNHNN and SYGVQD (reference sequence). V was cut by 3 bases and J by 5 bases, with 19 bases left in between.

The gene calls are TRBV9 and TRBJ2-2, with TRBD1 as a possible D gene (5 bases). The ends were cut back, 0 bases at V and 1 base at J, with 13 bases in the middle. The germline V gene encodes CDR1 SGDLS and CDR2 YYNGEE. The length of the CDR3 is 17 residues. The CDR3 is CASSVVGQAMNTGELFF. The DNA of the CDR3 is TGTGCCAGCAGCGTAGTAGGACAAGCGATGAACACCGGGGAGCTGTTTTTT.

CDR3: CASSVRGSATEAFF. In nucleotides, the CDR3 is TGTGCCAGCAGTGTCCGGGGGAGTGCGACTGAAGCTTTCTTT. The chain recombines TRBV6-5 with TRBJ1-1; D is perhaps TRBD1 (5 bases). Germline CDR1 and CDR2: MNHEY and SVGAGI. V was pared by 5 bases and J by 5 bases, with 15 bases between. The CDR3 covers 14 residues.

To note about this clone: A junction boundary mismatches the germline segment, possibly from a read error. The rearrangement links TRBV7-7 to TRBJ2-5; D unresolved. The germline V gene encodes CDR1 SSHAT and CDR2 FNYEAQ (reference sequence). The CDR3 sequence is 12 residues long. CDR3 nucleotides: TGTGCTAGCAGCCCGCACAAAGAGACCCAGTACTTC. It yields the protein CASSPHKETQYF.

This chain uses TRBV15 with TRBJ2-3; 7 nucleotides match TRBD2. Germline V lookup: CDR1 LNHNV, CDR2 YYDKDF (reference sequence). This CDR3 comprises 13 residues. Losses at the gene ends were 1 base for V and 9 bases for J; bases not matched to a gene: 4. This CDR3 reads CATSRGGGPTQYF. CDR3 DNA: TGTGCCACCAGCAGAGGGGGGGGACCAACGCAGTATTTT.

This rearrangement joins TRBV12-5 to TRBJ2-2, with TRBD1 matching over 8 bases. J lost 13 bases, V lost 3 bases, and 13 bases had no gene match. The CDR3 is made up of 15 amino acids. CDR1 is LGHNT and CDR2 is FRNRAP in the germline V gene. The DNA for the CDR3 is TGTGCTAGTGGTTTAGGGACAGGCGGATTTGATGGGCTGTTTTTT. Its protein product is CASGLGTGGFDGLFF.

The V and J genes are TRBV6-5 and TRBJ2-1; D possibly corresponds to TRBD1 (5 bases). Per germline, CDR1 MNHEY and CDR2 SVGAGI. The ends were cut back, 5 bases at V and 9 bases at J, with 11 bases in the middle. CDR3 length: 12 residues. The DNA for the CDR3 is TGTGCCAGCAGTCCAACAGGTAGTGAGCAGTTCTTC. It is translated as CASSPTGSEQFF.

This chain connects TRBV11-2 to TRBJ1-1; no reliable D call. The CDR3 is 13 amino acids. CDR1 and CDR2 (germline): SGHAT, FQNNGV. V lost 5 bases and J 3 bases, leaving 10 bases between the germline ends. The CDR3 loop is CASSLLQDTEAFF. The CDR3 coding sequence is TGTGCCAGCAGCCTCCTTCAGGACACTGAAGCTTTCTTT.

There are a few counts of this clone. The J gene is TRBJ1-2, the V gene TRBV12-5; D is possibly TRBD1 (5 bases). Trimming removed 5 bases at V and 8 bases at J, with 18 bases between. The CDR3 totals 14 residues. Looked up from germline, CDR1 is LGHNT and CDR2 is FRNRAP. CDR3 DNA: TGTGCTAGTGGTACCTCAACAGGAATGTTGGGCTACACCTTC. Protein: CASGTSTGMLGYTF.

J is TRBJ1-1 and V is TRBV19; a weak D match, TRBD1 (6 bases). CDR3 size: 13 residues. CDR1 is LNHDA, CDR2 SQIVND, per germline (reference sequence). The ends were cut back, 9 bases at V and 3 bases at J, with 14 bases in the middle. This chain's CDR3 is CASASGGYTEAFF. As DNA, the CDR3 is TGTGCCAGCGCTAGTGGGGGCTACACTGAAGCTTTCTTT.

This clone is a singleton in its sample. The V gene is TRBV5-5, the J gene TRBJ1-6, with TRBD1 as a possible D gene (5 bases). Germline V lookup: CDR1 SGHKS, CDR2 YYEKEE (reference sequence). This CDR3 contains 15 residues. The ends were cut back, 1 base at V and 10 bases at J, with 15 bases in the middle. The CDR3 DNA sequence: TGTGCCAGCAGCTTGTATCAAGGGGTAGGATCACCCCTCCACTTT. Amino acid sequence: CASSLYQGVGSPLHF.

The chain couples TRBV10-2 to TRBJ1-2; TRBD1 might be the D (6 bases). Germline V gives CDR1 WSHSY, CDR2 SAAADI. Deletions cut 5 bases from V and 4 bases from J, with 11 bases between. This CDR3 comprises 13 residues. CDR3 in amino acids: CASSSPGAYGYTF. The CDR3 bases are TGCGCCAGCAGTTCGCCAGGGGCCTATGGCTACACCTTC.

This chain links TRBV11-2 with TRBJ2-3; 9 nucleotides agree with TRBD1. J gave up 2 bases and V 2 bases, and 5 bases lay outside the gene matches. CDR3 length: 16 residues. Germline CDR1 is SGHAT and CDR2 is FQNNGV. The CDR3 spells CASSLWDRVNTDTQYF. DNA for the CDR3: TGTGCCAGCAGCTTATGGGACAGGGTAAACACAGATACGCAGTATTTT.

The chain carries TRBV18 and TRBJ2-5; unclear D gene. The CDR3 runs 13 residues. The V and J ends lost 0 bases and 4 bases respectively, with 6 bases between them. Germline loops: CDR1 KGHSH, CDR2 LQKENI. The CDR3 DNA reads TGTGCCAGCTCACCACCTTCGGTAGAGACCCAGTACTTC. Translating gives CASSPPSVETQYF.